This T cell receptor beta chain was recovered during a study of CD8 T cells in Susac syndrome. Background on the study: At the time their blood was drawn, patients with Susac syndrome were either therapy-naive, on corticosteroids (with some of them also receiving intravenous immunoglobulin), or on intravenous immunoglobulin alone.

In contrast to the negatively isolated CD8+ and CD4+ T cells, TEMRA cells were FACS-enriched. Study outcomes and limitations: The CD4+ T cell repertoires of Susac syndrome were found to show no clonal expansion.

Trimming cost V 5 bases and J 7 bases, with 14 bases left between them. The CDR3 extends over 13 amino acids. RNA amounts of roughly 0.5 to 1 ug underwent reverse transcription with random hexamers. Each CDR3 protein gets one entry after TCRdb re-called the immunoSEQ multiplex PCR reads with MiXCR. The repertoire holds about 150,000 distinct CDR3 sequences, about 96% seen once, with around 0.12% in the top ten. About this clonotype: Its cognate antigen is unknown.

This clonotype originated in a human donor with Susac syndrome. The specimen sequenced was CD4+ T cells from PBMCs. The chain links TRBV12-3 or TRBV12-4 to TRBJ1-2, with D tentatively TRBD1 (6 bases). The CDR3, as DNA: TGTGCCAGCAGTGCCGGACAGAATCGTGGCTACACCTTC. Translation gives CASSAGQNRGYTF.